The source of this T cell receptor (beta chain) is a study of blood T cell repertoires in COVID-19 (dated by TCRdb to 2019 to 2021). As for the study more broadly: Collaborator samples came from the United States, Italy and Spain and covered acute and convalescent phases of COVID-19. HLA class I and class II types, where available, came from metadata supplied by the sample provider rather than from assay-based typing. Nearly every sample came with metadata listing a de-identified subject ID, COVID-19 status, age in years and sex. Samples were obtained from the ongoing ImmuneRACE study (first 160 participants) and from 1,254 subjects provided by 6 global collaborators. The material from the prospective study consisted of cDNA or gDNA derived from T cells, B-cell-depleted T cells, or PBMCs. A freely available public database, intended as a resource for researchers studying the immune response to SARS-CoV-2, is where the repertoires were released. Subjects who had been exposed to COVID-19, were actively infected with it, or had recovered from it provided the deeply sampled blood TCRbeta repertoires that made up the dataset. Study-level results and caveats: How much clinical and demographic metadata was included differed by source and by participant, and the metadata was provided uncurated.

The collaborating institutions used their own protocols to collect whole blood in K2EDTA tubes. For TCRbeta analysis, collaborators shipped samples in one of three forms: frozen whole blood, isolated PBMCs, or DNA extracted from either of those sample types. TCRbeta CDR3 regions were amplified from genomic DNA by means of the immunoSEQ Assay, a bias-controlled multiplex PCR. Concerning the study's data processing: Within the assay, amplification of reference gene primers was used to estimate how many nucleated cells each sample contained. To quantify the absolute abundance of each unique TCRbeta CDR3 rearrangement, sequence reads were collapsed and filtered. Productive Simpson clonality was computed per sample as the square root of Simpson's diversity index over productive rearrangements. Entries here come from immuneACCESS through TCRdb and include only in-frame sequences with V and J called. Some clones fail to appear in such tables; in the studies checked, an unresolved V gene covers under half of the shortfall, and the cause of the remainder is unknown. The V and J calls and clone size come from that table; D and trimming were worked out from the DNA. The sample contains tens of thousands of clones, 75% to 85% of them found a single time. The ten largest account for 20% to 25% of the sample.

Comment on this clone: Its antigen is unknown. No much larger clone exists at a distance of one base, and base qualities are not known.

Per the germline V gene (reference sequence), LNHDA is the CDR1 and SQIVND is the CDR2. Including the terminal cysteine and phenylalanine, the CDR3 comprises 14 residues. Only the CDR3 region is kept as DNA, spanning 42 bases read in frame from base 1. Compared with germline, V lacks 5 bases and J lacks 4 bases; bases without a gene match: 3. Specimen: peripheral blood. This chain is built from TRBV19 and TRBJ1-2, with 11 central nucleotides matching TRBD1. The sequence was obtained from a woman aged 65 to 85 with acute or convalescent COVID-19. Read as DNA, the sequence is TGTGCCAGTAGTCCGGGACAGGGGGGCTATGGCTACACCTTC. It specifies CASSPGQGGYGYTF.